The 26 T cell receptor beta chains below were found in one sample sequenced in a study of breast tumors, draining lymph nodes, adjacent tissues (dated by TCRdb to 2015 to 2016). The axillary draining lymph nodes of breast cancer patients were the source of the lymph node samples. Libraries were built with multiplex PCR. These reads were obtained on an Illumina HiSeq 2000. In TCRdb, the public reads were trimmed at Q25 with fastp and aligned with MiXCR, with productive beta chains retained. Rows with a matching CDR3 protein are joined into one entry that keeps the most common DNA and genes. The sample includes approximately 190,000 distinct CDR3 sequences, with approximately 30% observed a single time. The ten largest clones capture approximately 4.3% of the sample. The sample comprised axillary lymph node tissue. The receptors were gathered from a female donor with breast cancer. Some clones in this sample may be carry-over from other donors' samples.

This clonotype was recorded a few times. The chain couples TRBV6-4 to TRBJ1-1; D call uncertain. CDR3 length: 9 residues. Germline V lookup: CDR1 MRHNA, CDR2 SNTAGT. V was shortened by 7 bases and J by 3 bases, with 0 bases between the two germline ends. CDR3 sequence reads: CASNTEAFF. In nucleotides, the CDR3 is TGTGCCAGCAACACTGAAGCTTTCTTT.

This clonotype was counted a few times. The chain links TRBV3-1 to TRBJ1-1; a weak D match, TRBD1 (5 bases). Trimming left V 3 bases short and J 6 bases short, with 14 bases between. Germline V lookup: CDR1 LGHDT, CDR2 YNNKEL (reference sequence). The CDR3 has 14 residues. CDR3 nucleotide sequence: TGTGCCAGCAGCCACCCCGAGAAAGGGGCTGAAGCTTTCTTT. Amino acid sequence: CASSHPEKGAEAFF.

At least ten counts were recorded for this clonotype. This chain joins TRBV11-3 and TRBJ2-2, with 10 bases identical to TRBD2. CDR1 SGHNT and CDR2 YENEEA come from the germline V gene. The CDR3 is made up of 14 amino acids. The junction had 0 bases not matched to a gene; V was cut back by 3 bases and J by 5 bases. As DNA, the CDR3 is TGTGCCAGCAGCTTTAGCGGGAGGACCGGGGAGCTGTTTTTT. Protein product: CASSFSGRTGELFF.

Note on this clonotype: It may be a read error: a sequence one base away is much more abundant. This chain connects TRBV12-3 or TRBV12-4 to TRBJ2-1, with 10 bases that match TRBD1. This CDR3 spans 15 amino acids. The CDR3 DNA reads as TGTGCCAGCAGCCTGGGACAGGGGTCCTACAATGAGCAGCTCTTC. This encodes CASSLGQGSYNEQLF.

This clonotype turned up a few times. This could be a read error, since a much larger clone is one nucleotide away. Without the conserved terminal phenylalanine or tryptophan, this CDR3 likely stems from a read error. The V call is TRBV7-8, the J call TRBJ1-6; D gene unclear. Germline CDR1 is SGHVS and CDR2 is FQNEAQ. This CDR3 has 14 amino acids. Trimming pared 3 bases from V and 6 bases from J, leaving 9 bases between. CDR3 amino acids: CASSLSGGNSPLHL. The CDR3 DNA reads TGTGCCAGCAGCTTGTCAGGTGGTAATTCACCCCTCCACCTT.

This clonotype was observed a handful of times. This clone may be a read error of a much larger clone one base away. V is TRBV20-1 and J is TRBJ1-5; D is undetermined. Trimming removed 0 bases from V and 3 bases from J, with 15 bases in between. The CDR3 is 16 amino acids. CDR1 DFQATT and CDR2 SNEGSKA come from the germline V gene (reference sequence). CDR3 DNA: TGCAGTGCTAGAGAAAGGGAGGACCTCACCAATCAGCCCCAGCATTTT. Its translation is CSAREREDLTNQPQHF.

This clonotype showed up many times. V and J are TRBV12-3 or TRBV12-4 and TRBJ2-3, with 8 positions matching TRBD1. Losses at the gene ends were 7 bases for V and 9 bases for J; bases not matched to a gene: 9. This CDR3 has 13 amino acids. The CDR3 bases are TGTGCCAGCACAGGACAGGGAATGGGAACGCAGTATTTT. This codes for CASTGQGMGTQYF.

This clonotype was counted many times. Being one base from a much bigger clone, this may be a read error. The chain links TRBV20-1 to TRBJ2-6, with 10 bases aligning to TRBD2. The CDR3 totals 16 residues. The V segment lost 2 bases and the J segment 6 bases; nucleotides outside the gene matches: 7. Germline V gene lookup returns CDR1 DFQATT and CDR2 SNEGSKA (reference sequence). CDR3 loop: CSARTSGTPAANVLTF. As DNA, the CDR3 is TGCAGTGCTAGAACTAGCGGGACCCCTGCGGCCAACGTCCTGACTTTC.

V gene TRBV7-9 combines with J gene TRBJ1-5; 9 bases align to TRBD1. V lost 7 bases, J lost 4 bases, and 14 bases stayed unmatched. Germline V lookup: CDR1 SEHNR, CDR2 FQNEAQ (reference sequence). This CDR3 has 17 residues. The CDR3 nucleotides are TGTGCCAGCAACGACCCCGGGACAGGGCGAGGAAATCAGCCCCAGCATTTT. Translation: CASNDPGTGRGNQPQHF.

This clonotype was picked up a small number of times. This chain links TRBV2 with TRBJ2-6; D unclear. The CDR3 loop spans 15 amino acids. Trimming left V 2 bases short and J 2 bases short, with 7 bases between. The germline V gene encodes CDR1 SNHLY and CDR2 FYNNEI. In DNA form, the CDR3 reads TGTGCCAGCAGTGAACAGTCGACTGGGGCCAACGTCCTGACTTTC. This translates into CASSEQSTGANVLTF. The full variable domain, rest sourced from reference TRBV2 and TRBJ2-6, is EPEVTQTPSHQVTQMGQEVILRCVPISNHLYFYWYRQILGQKVEFLVSFYNNEISEKSEIFDDQFSVERPDGSNFTLKIRSTKLEDSAMYFCASSEQSTGANVLTFGAGSRLTVL.

Points on this clonotype: Sequence at one end of the junction differs from germline and may be a read error. The chain couples TRBV20-1 to TRBJ2-1; 10 nucleotides match TRBD2. Germline V gene data show CDR1 as DFQATT and CDR2 as SNEGSKA (reference sequence). CDR3 length: 14 amino acids. This CDR3 reads CSARSGRVYTEQFF. The CDR3 DNA sequence: TGCAGTGCTAGGAGCGGGAGGGTCTACACTGAGCAGTTCTTC.

At least ten counts were recorded for this clonotype. The gene calls are TRBV7-9 and TRBJ2-3; tentative D call: TRBD1 (5 bases). CDR3 length: 15 residues. The germline V gene has CDR1 SEHNR and CDR2 FQNEAQ (reference sequence). Trimming removed 2 bases at V and 3 bases at J, with 12 bases between. CDR3 loop: CASSLLARETDTQYF. CDR3 DNA: TGTGCCAGCAGCTTATTGGCCAGGGAAACAGATACGCAGTATTTT. The complete variable domain, with remaining parts taken from reference TRBV7-9 and TRBJ2-3, reads DTGVSQNPRHKITKRGQNVTFRCDPISEHNRLYWYRQTLGQGPEFLTYFQNEAQLEKSRLLSDRFSAERPKGSFSTLEIQRTEQGDSAMYLCASSLLARETDTQYFGPGTRLTVL.

The chain is built from TRBV10-3 and TRBJ1-1; no definite D call. The V end was cut by 3 bases, the J end by 0 bases, with 5 bases between. The CDR3 is made up of 13 amino acids. From germline, CDR1 is ENHRY and CDR2 SYGVKD. This chain's CDR3 is CAISDTLNTEAFF. The CDR3 DNA reads TGTGCCATCAGTGATACGTTGAACACTGAAGCTTTCTTT.

In this sample, this clonotype turned up many times. The chain uses TRBV5-1 and TRBJ1-3; D might be TRBD1 (6 bases). This CDR3 region has 16 residues. V shed 2 bases and J shed 4 bases, with 16 bases lying between them. Germline CDR1 SGHRS, CDR2 YFSETQ. The CDR3 bases are TGCGCCAGCAGCTTTGGCAGGGGCCAGCGAGGAAACACCATATATTTT. Encoded protein: CASSFGRGQRGNTIYF.

This clonotype has just a few counts. This may be a read error, as it is one base from a much larger clone. The missing conserved phenylalanine or tryptophan at the end of this CDR3 makes a read error likely. The rearrangement uses TRBV7-3 and TRBJ2-5, with D perhaps TRBD2 (6 bases). Germline V gene lookup returns CDR1 SGHTA and CDR2 FQGTGA. This CDR3 has 14 amino acids. The V end was cut by 5 bases, the J end by 1 base, with 11 bases between. The CDR3 DNA is TGTGCCAGCAGCCCTCTCGGGGGCCAAGAGACCCAGTACCTC. This codes for CASSPLGGQETQYL.

For this clonotype: A much more abundant neighbour one base away suggests this may be a read error. The rearrangement uses TRBV6-1 and TRBJ1-4, with a possible D match to TRBD1 (6 bases). Germline loops: CDR1 MNHNS, CDR2 SASEGT. The CDR3 has 16 amino acids. The CDR3 region is CASSKNREATNGKLFF. CDR3 sequence (DNA): TGTGCCAGCAGTAAAAACAGGGAGGCAACTAATGGAAAACTGTTTTTT.

This clonotype was seen repeatedly, ten times or more. This chain uses TRBV5-4 with TRBJ1-6, with D hard to call. The germline gives CDR1 SGHNT, CDR2 YYREEE (reference sequence). The CDR3 is made up of 14 amino acids. The V and J ends lost 4 bases and 6 bases respectively, with 11 bases between them. The CDR3 DNA reads as TGTGCCAGCAGCATCGAGTTGGGTAATTCACCCCTCCACTTT. Amino acids: CASSIELGNSPLHF.

As concerns this clonotype: A read error may be the cause here, since a much bigger clone is one base away. The V and J genes are TRBV30 and TRBJ2-2, with D uncertain. The CDR3 is 15 residues long. The germline V gene encodes CDR1 GTSNPN and CDR2 SVGIG (reference sequence). CDR3 loop: CARSPSRPNTGELFF. The DNA of the CDR3 is TGTGCCCGGAGTCCGTCTCGGCCAAACACCGGGGAGCTGTTTTTT. Complete variable domain (other parts from reference TRBV30 and TRBJ2-2): SQTIHQWPATLVQPVGSPLSLECTVEGTSNPNLYWYRQAAGRGLQLLFYSVGIGQISSEVPQNLSASRPQDRQFILSSKKLLLSDSGFYLCARSPSRPNTGELFFGEGSRLTVL.

In its sample, this clonotype was seen many times. A single base separates this from a much larger clone, so it may be a read error. The V call is TRBV20-1, the J call TRBJ2-1; a weak D match, TRBD2 (5 bases). The CDR3 loop spans 11 amino acids. Germline CDR1 DFQATT, CDR2 SNEGSKA (reference sequence). The CDR3 nucleotides are TGCAGTGCTAAACGTCCGGGGTCTCTGACCTTC. It encodes CSAKRPGSLTF.

This clonotype has ten or more counts. The rearrangement joins TRBV7-8 to TRBJ1-2, with a tentative D call TRBD1 (5 bases). From germline, CDR1 is SGHVS and CDR2 FQNEAQ. The CDR3 spans 13 residues. Deletions cut 0 bases from V and 8 bases from J, with 10 bases between. CDR3 coding DNA: TGTGCCAGCAGCTTAGCTGCGGGGGGAGGCTACACCTTC. It translates to CASSLAAGGGYTF.

V gene TRBV5-5 combines with J gene TRBJ2-1; 7 bases are shared with TRBD2. CDR1 SGHKS and CDR2 YYEKEE come from the germline V gene (reference sequence). The CDR3 totals 17 residues. V shed 0 bases and J 4 bases; nucleotides not matched to a gene: 10. CDR3 DNA sequence: TGTGCCAGCAGCTTGGTCGGGGCAGGGAGGGCGTACAATGAGCAGTTCTTC. Translated: CASSLVGAGRAYNEQFF.

For this clonotype: This CDR3 is missing its conserved last phenylalanine or tryptophan, likely due to a read error. This chain joins TRBV19 and TRBJ2-1, with D possibly matching TRBD1 (6 bases). V lost 4 bases, J lost 8 bases, and 21 bases lay in between. This CDR3 comprises 16 residues. Per the germline V gene, CDR1 is LNHDA and CDR2 is SQIVND (reference sequence). CDR3 DNA: TGTGCCAGTAGTACCCCGCGACAGAAGGGGGTCGATGAGCAGTTCTCC. As protein: CASSTPRQKGVDEQFS.

This clonotype was detected many times. The chain joins TRBV11-2 to TRBJ2-7; 11 bases map to TRBD2. V lost 4 bases and J lost 7; bases outside the gene matches: 9. The CDR3 extends over 15 amino acids. In germline, CDR1 is SGHAT, CDR2 FQNNGV. Here the CDR3 DNA reads TGTGCCAGCAGCTCTCTAGCGGGAGGTCTATTAGAGCAGTACTTC. Residues: CASSSLAGGLLEQYF.

This clonotype came up many times. The chain couples TRBV6-1 to TRBJ1-2, with 7 nucleotides matching TRBD1. This CDR3 region has 13 residues. The germline V gene has CDR1 MNHNS and CDR2 SASEGT. Germline trimming cut 5 bases from V and 7 bases from J; bases unmatched to any gene: 7. The CDR3 sequence is CASSLDRTGGYTF. Here the CDR3 DNA reads TGTGCCAGCAGTTTGGACAGGACGGGTGGCTACACCTTC.

Remarks on this clonotype: A read error is likely, as this CDR3 ends without the conserved phenylalanine or tryptophan. V is TRBV5-5 and J is TRBJ1-1; D gene uncertain. The CDR3 loop spans 12 amino acids. V lost 4 bases, J lost 5 bases, and 9 bases lay in between. Germline V gene lookup returns CDR1 SGHKS and CDR2 YYEKEE (reference sequence). The CDR3 region has the DNA TGTGCCAGCAGCGTCGGGTGGACTGAAGCTTTCTGT. This translates into CASSVGWTEAFC.

The chain links TRBV20-1 to TRBJ2-3; D call uncertain. The length of the CDR3 is 11 residues. The germline CDR1 and CDR2 sequences are DFQATT and SNEGSKA (reference sequence). V lost 1 base to trimming and J lost 9 bases, with 8 bases between them. The CDR3 here is CSARGVGTQYF. The CDR3 region has the DNA TGCAGTGCTAGAGGGGTCGGAACGCAGTATTTT.